This TCR beta chain emerged from a study of CD8 T cells in ankylosing spondylitis. There are a few counts of this clonotype. Its antigen remains unidentified. Whole-study results and caveats: Matched synovial fluid from ankylosing spondylitis patients was reported to be enriched for disease-linked clones. Disease-linked clones bore a CD8+ phenotype, appearing relatively rarely in peripheral blood.

The V and J ends lost 5 bases and 8 bases respectively, with 19 bases between them. The CDR3 extends over 15 amino acids. The V gene's germline CDR1 is MNHEY and CDR2 SVGEGT. From the 5' RACE reads, TCRdb called clonotypes with MiXCR, one entry per CDR3 protein. The sample has around 25,000 distinct CDR3 sequences; approximately 12% are singletons. The chain is built from TRBV6-2 or TRBV6-3 and TRBJ2-1, with no clear D. Sequencing input: blood. This receptor was identified in a male donor with ankylosing spondylitis or in good health (not recorded which). The CDR3 reads CASSELSVNRHEQFF. The CDR3 bases are TGTGCCAGCAGTGAACTCAGTGTAAATAGGCATGAGCAGTTCTTC.